This record looks at one T cell receptor beta chain sequence and its context. Its matching antigen is unknown. These data come from a study of STAT3 mutations in large granular lymphocyte leukemia. Sequencing was performed with immunoSEQ multiplex PCR; in TCRdb, only in-frame clones are kept and a portion is missing. The repertoire consists of about 10,000 clones, with roughly 54% occurring once and the leading ten covering roughly 9%. Study-wide points: At least one immunodominant TCR beta clonotype appeared in every T-cell large granular lymphocyte leukemia patient. Variable sampling intervals and differing treatment regimens complicated linking therapy response to TCR clonal burden changes. Persisting codominant clonotypes may have hidden a small pathogenic clone. No sample exists from the first appearance of each clone. All newly emerging clones after therapy were STAT3 wild type.

The ends were cut back, 10 bases at V and 3 bases at J, with 20 bases in the middle. Per the germline V gene, CDR1 is SGHRS and CDR2 is YFSETQ. This CDR3 has 14 amino acids. V usage is TRBV5-1 and J usage is TRBJ2-7; D is uncertain. Sequencing was done on a sample of peripheral blood mononuclear cells. This TCR was recovered from a boy between 10 and 17 years old with T-cell large granular lymphocyte leukemia. Some clones in this sample may be carry-over from other donors' samples. The CDR3 spells CAGNLSHLYYEQYF. The CDR3 DNA sequence: TGCGCCGGAAACCTGAGCCACCTATACTACGAGCAGTACTTC.